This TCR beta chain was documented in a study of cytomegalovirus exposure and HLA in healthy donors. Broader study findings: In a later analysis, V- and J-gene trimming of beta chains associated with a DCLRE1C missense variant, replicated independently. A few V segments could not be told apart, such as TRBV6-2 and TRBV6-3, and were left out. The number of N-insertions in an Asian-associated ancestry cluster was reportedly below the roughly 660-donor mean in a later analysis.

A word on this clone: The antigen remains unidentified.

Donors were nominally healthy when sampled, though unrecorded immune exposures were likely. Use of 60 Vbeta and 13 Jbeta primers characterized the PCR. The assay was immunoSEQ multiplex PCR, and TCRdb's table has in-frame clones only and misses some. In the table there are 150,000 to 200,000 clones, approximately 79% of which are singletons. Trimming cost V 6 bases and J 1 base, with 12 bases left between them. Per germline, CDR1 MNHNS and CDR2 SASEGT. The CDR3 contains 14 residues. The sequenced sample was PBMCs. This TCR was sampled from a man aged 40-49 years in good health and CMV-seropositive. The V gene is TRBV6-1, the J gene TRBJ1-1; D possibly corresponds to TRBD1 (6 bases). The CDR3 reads CASRSRGQNTEAFF. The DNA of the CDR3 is TGTGCCAGCAGATCCAGGGGCCAGAACACTGAAGCTTTCTTT.